This T cell receptor beta chain was retrieved from a study of cytomegalovirus exposure and HLA in healthy donors. Whole-study results and caveats: In a later analysis, DRB1 alleles had the most associated TCRs; HLA-C alleles the fewest. The study put roughly 160 TCR beta chains on its list as cytomegalovirus-associated. Later genetic work tied a missense DCLRE1C variant to beta-chain V and J trimming. In presence/absence analyses, roughly uniform sequencing depth across donors was assumed.

The PCR employed 60 Vbeta primers together with 13 Jbeta primers. The method was immunoSEQ multiplex PCR; TCRdb's version includes in-frame clones alone and lacks a portion of them. The sample lists about 150,000 clones, 70% to 90% seen once, with around 5% in the top ten. This clone was counted between two and nine times. Its target is not known. V gave up 1 base and J gave up 5 bases; unmatched junction bases: 2. The length of the CDR3 is 14 residues. The germline gives CDR1 SGHVS, CDR2 FNYEAQ. The sequence was obtained from a girl between 10 and 17 years old in good health and CMV-seropositive. Sequencing used PBMCs. The chain recombines TRBV7-6 with TRBJ2-1, with 7 bases aligning to TRBD2. The CDR3 DNA reads as TGTGCCAGCAGCTTAGGAGGGACTAACAATGAGCAGTTCTTC. It encodes CASSLGGTNNEQFF. The full variable domain, in which reference TRBV7-6 and TRBJ2-1 provide the parts outside the CDR3, is GAGVSQSPRYKVTKRGQDVALRCDPISGHVSLYWYRQALGQGPEFLTYFNYEAQQDKSGLPNDRFSAERPEGSISTLTIQRTEQRDSAMYRCASSLGGTNNEQFFGPGTRLTVL.